These 24 T cell receptor beta chains originate from one sample sequenced in a study of blood T cell repertoires in COVID-19. TCRdb's table, derived via immunoSEQ multiplex PCR, lists solely in-frame clones and lacks some. The table records some 110,000 clones, around 85% of them present only once. Material: peripheral blood. The receptors were sampled from a woman older than 75 with COVID-19, enrolled during active disease.

This chain uses TRBV6-2 or TRBV6-3 with TRBJ2-2; 8 nucleotides align to TRBD2. J was trimmed by 4 bases and V by 4 bases; bases with no gene match: 11. There are 17 residues in the CDR3. Germline CDR1 reads MNHEY; CDR2 reads SVGEGT. CDR3 loop: CASSFIAPGRVTGELFF. The CDR3 nucleotides are TGTGCCAGCAGTTTCATAGCACCCGGGAGGGTCACCGGGGAGCTGTTTTTT.

The chain links TRBV2 to TRBJ1-5, with 9 bases fitting TRBD1. The ends lost 7 bases at V and 5 bases at J; junction bases unmatched: 6. CDR3 length: 14 residues. Germline CDR1 reads SNHLY; CDR2 reads FYNNEI. This chain's CDR3 is CASTGQGSHQPQHF. CDR3 bases: TGTGCCAGCACGGGACAGGGAAGCCATCAGCCCCAGCATTTT.

The CDR3 protein is CASSLSAEIYEQYF. The CDR3 nucleotides read TGTGCCAGCAGTTTATCAGCGGAGATCTACGAGCAGTACTTC. V is TRBV28 and J is TRBJ2-7, with TRBD2 as a possible D gene (5 bases). Germline V gene data show CDR1 as MDHEN and CDR2 as SYDVKM. The CDR3 length is 14 residues. Trimming pared 1 base from V and 3 bases from J, leaving 10 bases between.

The CDR3 spells CASSLGQSTDTQYF. The CDR3 nucleotides are TGTGCCAGCAGCTTAGGCCAGAGCACAGATACGCAGTATTTT. V usage is TRBV7-2 and J usage is TRBJ2-3; D call uncertain. Germline V gene sequence: CDR1 SGHTA, CDR2 FQGNSA. The V end was cut by 1 base, the J end by 0 bases, with 5 bases between. This CDR3 has 14 amino acids.

The V call is TRBV11-2, the J call TRBJ2-1; TRBD2 matches at 10 bases. With 2 bases clipped from V and 8 bases from J, the junction kept 9 bases outside the gene matches. Germline CDR1 and CDR2: SGHAT and FQNNGV. The CDR3 totals 16 residues. CDR3 in amino acids: CASSLLSSGSSYEQFF. CDR3 nucleotide sequence: TGTGCCAGCAGCTTACTCTCTAGCGGGAGCTCCTATGAGCAGTTCTTC.

This clone was seen a single time. The genes are TRBV29-1 and TRBJ2-7, with 13 bases aligning to TRBD2. The CDR3 runs to 15 residues. J lost 3 bases, V lost 4 bases, and 6 bases had no gene match. Germline assignment: CDR1 SQVTM and CDR2 ANQGSEA. The CDR3 region has the DNA TGCAGCGTTGTGGGGACTAGCGGGGTATACTACGAGCAGTACTTC. Protein product: CSVVGTSGVYYEQYF.

This chain uses TRBV19 with TRBJ1-5; 9 nucleotides agree with TRBD1. The CDR3 loop spans 17 amino acids. The ends lost 6 bases at V and 0 bases at J; junction bases unmatched: 9. Germline CDR1 is LNHDA and CDR2 is SQIVND (reference sequence). CDR3 residues: CASRTTGGTYSNQPQHF. The DNA of the CDR3 is TGTGCCAGTAGAACGACAGGGGGAACTTATAGCAATCAGCCCCAGCATTTT.

The chain couples TRBV5-1 to TRBJ1-6; TRBD1 is a possible D gene (6 bases). V lost 6 bases, J lost 7 bases, and 11 bases lay in between. Germline CDR1 is SGHRS and CDR2 is YFSETQ. This CDR3 spans 13 amino acids. The CDR3 loop is CASIQGRNSPLHF. Written as DNA, the CDR3 is TGCGCCAGCATACAGGGTAGGAATTCACCCCTCCACTTT.

This clone occurred once. The V and J genes are TRBV18 and TRBJ2-3, with TRBD2 identical over 12 bases. The CDR3 loop spans 18 amino acids. CDR1 is KGHSH and CDR2 is LQKENI in the germline V gene. The V segment lost 6 bases and the J segment 1 base; nucleotides outside the gene matches: 11. DNA for the CDR3: TGTGCCAGCTCGCCCGACGGGACTAGCGGGCGGGGCACAGATACGCAGTATTTT. It yields the protein CASSPDGTSGRGTDTQYF.

The chain is built from TRBV15 and TRBJ2-7; 10 positions agree with TRBD1. After removal of 1 base from V and 6 bases from J, the junction contained 3 bases not matched to a gene. The germline CDR1 and CDR2 sequences are LNHNV and YYDKDF (reference sequence). The CDR3 spans 14 residues. CDR3: CATSRVDRGREQYF. Written as DNA, the CDR3 is TGTGCCACCAGCAGAGTCGACAGGGGGCGCGAGCAGTACTTC.

The chain recombines TRBV28 with TRBJ2-7; 7 bases are shared with TRBD2. The CDR3 is 15 residues long. J was trimmed by 5 bases and V by 4 bases; bases with no gene match: 11. Germline CDR1 and CDR2: MDHEN and SYDVKM. CDR3 protein: CASSSGGAGRHEQYF. The CDR3 DNA sequence: TGTGCCAGCAGTTCGGGCGGAGCGGGACGGCACGAGCAGTACTTC.

The chain carries TRBV5-1 and TRBJ1-2; no reliable D call. Trimming took off 4 bases at V and 0 bases at J, with 10 bases between the two ends. The germline gives CDR1 SGHRS, CDR2 YFSETQ. The CDR3 sequence is 14 residues long. The CDR3 loop reads CASSRVETNYGYTF. The DNA of the CDR3 is TGCGCCAGCAGCCGGGTCGAGACTAACTATGGCTACACCTTC. Together with reference TRBV5-1 and TRBJ1-2, the CDR3 gives the full variable domain: KAGVTQTPRYLIKTRGQQVTLSCSPISGHRSVSWYQQTPGQGLQFLFEYFSETQRNKGNFPGRFSGRQFSNSRSEMNVSTLELGDSALYLCASSRVETNYGYTFGSGTRLTVV.

The chain carries TRBV18 and TRBJ2-1, with D perhaps matching TRBD2 (5 bases). The CDR3 sequence is 16 residues long. Germline assignment: CDR1 KGHSH and CDR2 LQKENI. V was shortened by 3 bases and J by 6 bases, with 18 bases between the two germline ends. The CDR3, as DNA: TGTGCCAGCTCACCCCAACCACAGCGGTTAAGCAATGAGCAGTTCTTC. Its translation is CASSPQPQRLSNEQFF.

V usage is TRBV14 and J usage is TRBJ1-2; D is unresolved. Trimming pared 1 base from V and 2 bases from J, leaving 8 bases between. The germline gives CDR1 SGHDN, CDR2 FVKESK. The CDR3 totals 14 residues. CDR3 amino acids: CASSQAALNYGYTF. DNA of the CDR3: TGTGCCAGCAGCCAAGCCGCACTCAACTATGGCTACACCTTC.

The CDR3: CASSFRSDTQYF. Written as DNA, the CDR3 is TGTGCCAGCAGTTTCAGGTCAGATACGCAGTATTTT. This chain uses TRBV27 with TRBJ2-3, with unresolved D. V dropped 3 bases and J dropped 4 bases, with 5 bases sitting between them. Looked up from germline, CDR1 is MNHEY and CDR2 is SMNVEV (reference sequence). The CDR3 is 12 amino acids.

The chain joins TRBV5-1 to TRBJ2-1; TRBD2 agrees at 11 bases. V lost 4 bases, J lost 15 bases, and 12 bases stayed unmatched. The CDR3 loop spans 14 amino acids. Germline V gives CDR1 SGHRS, CDR2 YFSETQ. Written as DNA, the CDR3 is TGCGCCAGCAGCCCTTCTACTAGCGGGAGTGTAACGTTCTTC. Its protein is CASSPSTSGSVTFF.

The CDR3 DNA reads as TGTGCCAGCAGCCGACAGGGGGACAATCAGCCCCAGCATTTT. This encodes CASSRQGDNQPQHF. The V gene is TRBV6-6, the J gene TRBJ1-5, with TRBD1 matching 9 bases. The CDR3 has 14 residues. Germline V gives CDR1 MNHNY, CDR2 SVGAGI (reference sequence). With 6 bases clipped from V and 3 bases from J, the junction kept 3 bases outside the gene matches.

DNA of the CDR3: TGTGCCAGTAGTACTGAGCTCTTCCAAGCTTTCTTT. Translation: CASSTELFQAFF. This chain links TRBV19 with TRBJ1-1; D not resolved. CDR3 length equals 12 residues. CDR1 is LNHDA and CDR2 is SQIVND in the germline V gene (reference sequence). V lost 4 bases, J lost 9 bases, and 12 bases lay in between.

The rearrangement joins TRBV7-3 to TRBJ1-1; perhaps TRBD1 as D (5 bases). CDR3 length equals 13 residues. V dropped 3 bases and J dropped 3 bases, with 8 bases sitting between them. Germline CDR1 reads SGHTA; CDR2 reads FQGTGA. The CDR3, as DNA: TGTGCCAGCAGCTTGGGGGGAGACACTGAAGCTTTCTTT. Amino acids: CASSLGGDTEAFF.

The rearrangement links TRBV4-3 to TRBJ1-2, with 9 bases aligning to TRBD1. The CDR3 totals 15 residues. Germline CDR1 reads LGHNA; CDR2 reads YSLEER. The trim removed 1 base at V and 2 bases at J, leaving 2 bases unmatched. CDR3 DNA: TGCGCCAGCAGCCAAGGGGACAGGGACAACTATGGCTACACCTTC. It is translated as CASSQGDRDNYGYTF.

This chain links TRBV19 with TRBJ2-7, with D possibly TRBD2 on 5 matching bases. The CDR3 runs 15 residues. Trimming removed 5 bases at V and 6 bases at J, with 20 bases between. Germline assignment: CDR1 LNHDA and CDR2 SQIVND (reference sequence). In DNA form, the CDR3 reads TGTGCCAGTAGTTCCCGAAGGGAGAGTATGGGCGAGCAGTACTTC. Protein product: CASSSRRESMGEQYF.

As DNA, the CDR3 is TGCGCCAGCAGCCACCCGGACAGGTTCAATCAGCCCCAGCATTTT. Amino acids: CASSHPDRFNQPQHF. The V gene is TRBV4-1, the J gene TRBJ1-5; TRBD1 matches 7 bases. The CDR3 is 15 residues long. The V segment lost 3 bases and the J segment 3 bases; nucleotides outside the gene matches: 5. Per the germline V gene, CDR1 is MGHRA and CDR2 is YSYEKL.

The chain carries TRBV6-2 or TRBV6-3 and TRBJ2-3; 9 positions agree with TRBD2. The CDR3 spans 17 residues. Germline V gene data show CDR1 as MNHEY and CDR2 as SVGEGT. The junction had 8 bases not matched to a gene; V was cut back by 0 bases and J by 4 bases. The CDR3 coding sequence is TGTGCCAGCAGTTACTCTCTAGTAGCGGGAGCTGCAGATACGCAGTATTTT. Amino acid sequence: CASSYSLVAGAADTQYF.

The chain joins TRBV9 to TRBJ2-3; no firm D call. The CDR3 has 15 residues. Germline V CDR1 and CDR2: SGDLS, YYNGEE. V was shortened by 3 bases and J by 1 base, with 12 bases between the two germline ends. Here the CDR3 reads CASSASPVRTDTQYF. CDR3 nucleotides: TGTGCCAGCAGCGCAAGCCCGGTACGCACAGATACGCAGTATTTT. The full variable domain, with the rest looked up from reference TRBV9 and TRBJ2-3, is DSGVTQTPKHLITATGQRVTLRCSPRSGDLSVYWYQQSLDQGLQFLIQYYNGEERAKGNILERFSAQQFPDLHSELNLSSLELGDSALYFCASSASPVRTDTQYFGPGTRLTVL.